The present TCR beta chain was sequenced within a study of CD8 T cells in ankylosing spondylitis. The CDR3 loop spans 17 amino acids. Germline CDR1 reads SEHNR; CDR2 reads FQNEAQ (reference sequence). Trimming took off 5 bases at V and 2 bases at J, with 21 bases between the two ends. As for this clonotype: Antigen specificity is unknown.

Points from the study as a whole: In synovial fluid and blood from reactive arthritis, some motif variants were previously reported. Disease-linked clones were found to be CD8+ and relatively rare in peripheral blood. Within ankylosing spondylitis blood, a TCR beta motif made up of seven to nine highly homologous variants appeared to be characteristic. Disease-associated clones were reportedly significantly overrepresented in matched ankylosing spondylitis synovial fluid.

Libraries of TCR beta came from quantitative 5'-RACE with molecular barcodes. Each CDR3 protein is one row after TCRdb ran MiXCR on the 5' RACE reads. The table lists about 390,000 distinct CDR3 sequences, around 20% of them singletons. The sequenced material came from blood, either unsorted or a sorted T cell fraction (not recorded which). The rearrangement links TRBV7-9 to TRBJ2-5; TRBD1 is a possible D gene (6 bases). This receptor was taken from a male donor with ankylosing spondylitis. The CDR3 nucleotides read TGTGCCAGCAGCCCAAAACGGACAGCTTTATTACAAGAGACCCAGTACTTC. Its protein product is CASSPKRTALLQETQYF.